These T cell receptor beta chains were read from a single sample in a study of CXCR3-negative and CXCR3-positive naive CD8 T cells. TCRdb re-called the 5' RACE reads, yielding one record per CDR3 amino acid sequence without DNA. This sample contains about 120,000 distinct CDR3 sequences. Sequenced: naive CXCR3+ CD8+ T cells from blood. The receptors shown here come from a human donor in good health. Some clones in this sample may be carry-over from other donors' samples. Both conserved end residues are part of each CDR3.

>TRBJ2-7|TRBV7-9
CASSLSGSPAIYEQYF
>TRBJ2-2|TRBV12-3/TRBV12-4
CASSYGLEAGELFF
>TRBJ1-6|TRBV5-1
CASSLEPGQGDNSPLHF
>TRBJ2-5|TRBV21-1
CASSNVAVWGTQYF
>TRBJ2-7|TRBV29-1
CSVSEQNTYEQYF
>TRBJ2-5|TRBV7-9
CASCSTRDPHYTQYF
>TRBJ2-1|TRBV29-1
CSVLAGGYNEQFF
>TRBJ1-5|TRBV6-2/TRBV6-3
CASSYSVSRTDSNQPQHF
>TRBJ2-5|TRBV7-9
CASSSTGGQETQYF
>TRBJ2-7|TRBV5-1
CASSSSGGGVYEQYF
>TRBJ2-3|TRBV29-1
CSVAGLAFADTQYF
>TRBJ2-5|TRBV10-2
CASSDRAWGQETQYF
>TRBJ2-7|TRBV29-1
CSVAGRAGDSSYEQYF
>TRBJ2-7|TRBV28
CASAIPRSSYEQYF
>TRBJ2-1|TRBV6-6
CASSYIKGEQFF
>TRBJ2-2|TRBV3-1
CASSHSPNTGELFF
>TRBJ2-5|TRBV3-1
CASSPAGTGLQETQYF
>TRBJ2-2|TRBV7-2
CASRTPTRELFF